These 21 T cell receptor beta chains were all obtained from the same sample, sequenced in a study of T cells in Graves' hyperthyroidism and ophthalmopathy. Amplification of TCR beta CDR3 regions used RNA as the template. During a first-round RT-PCR of the TCR CDR3, the HTBI primer set was used. Using its own MiXCR run on the multiplex PCR reads, TCRdb lists one record per CDR3 protein. This table has approximately 720,000 distinct CDR3 sequences, approximately 18% appearing once. The sequencing input was blood. The receptors come from a woman aged 45 to 65 with Graves' hyperthyroidism that later progressed to Graves' ophthalmopathy.

In its sample, this clonotype was seen a few times. V gene TRBV6-1 combines with J gene TRBJ1-5; TRBD1 matches 8 bases. Per germline, CDR1 MNHNS and CDR2 SASEGT. The V and J ends lost 5 bases and 9 bases, in that order; junction bases with no gene match: 12. CDR3 size: 15 residues. DNA of the CDR3: TGTGCCAGCAGTCCTCCGGGACAGGTCAAGGGGCCCCAGCATTTT. This encodes CASSPPGQVKGPQHF.

Here the CDR3 DNA reads TGCAGCGTTGGTTTGGTGGCCGGAGGCGACACTGAAGCTTTCTTT. It is translated as CSVGLVAGGDTEAFF. The chain joins TRBV29-1 to TRBJ1-1; D gene ambiguous. CDR3 size: 15 residues. Germline lookup yields CDR1 SQVTM and CDR2 ANQGSEA. Deletions cut 4 bases from V and 3 bases from J, with 18 bases between.

The table lists this clonotype with many counts. CDR3 coding DNA: TGTGCCAGCAGTTCGAACAATGAGCAGTTCTTC. Translation: CASSSNNEQFF. J is TRBJ2-1 and V is TRBV12-3 or TRBV12-4; unclear D gene. The CDR3 consists of 11 residues. V was clipped by 4 bases and J by 5 bases, with 3 bases between them.

J is TRBJ2-5 and V is TRBV20-1; TRBD1 is a possible D gene (6 bases). This CDR3 comprises 14 residues. Deletions cut 1 base from V and 3 bases from J, with 12 bases between. CDR1 and CDR2 (germline): DFQATT, SNEGSKA (reference sequence). The CDR3 DNA is TGCAGTGCTAGAGGTCTAGGACAGAAAGAGACCCAGTACTTC. Translated: CSARGLGQKETQYF.

This clonotype has just a few counts. The chain combines TRBV5-1 with TRBJ1-1; 10 bases line up with TRBD1. This CDR3 is built from 16 residues. Unmatched junction bases numbered 7, after V lost 4 bases and J lost 1 base. Per the germline V gene, CDR1 is SGHRS and CDR2 is YFSETQ. The CDR3 DNA follows: TGCGCCAGCAGCCCTACGGGACAGGGGTGGAACACTGAAGCTTTCTTT. As protein: CASSPTGQGWNTEAFF.

The V and J genes are TRBV3-1 and TRBJ1-6; D not certain. Germline V gives CDR1 LGHDT, CDR2 YNNKEL (reference sequence). Between the trimmed V and J ends, which lost 5 bases and 4 bases, there was a span of 9 bases. The CDR3 spans 14 residues. This CDR3 reads CASSTRGYNSPLHF. The CDR3, as DNA: TGTGCCAGCAGCACCCGGGGATATAATTCACCCCTCCACTTT. The full variable domain, completed using reference TRBV3-1 and TRBJ1-6, is DTAVSQTPKYLVTQMGNDKSIKCEQNLGHDTMYWYKQDSKKFLKIMFSYNNKELIINETVPNRFSPKSPDKAHLNLHINSLELGDSAVYFCASSTRGYNSPLHFGNGTRLTVT.

This clonotype has more than one count but fewer than ten. Mismatch with germline at one junction end may stem from a read error. The V and J genes are TRBV7-7 and TRBJ2-5; D is tentatively TRBD1 or TRBD2 (5 bases each). The CDR3 covers 15 residues. The V gene's germline CDR1 is SSHAT and CDR2 FNYEAQ (reference sequence). CDR3 loop: CASSLGPGTQETQYF. DNA of the CDR3: TGTGCTAGCAGCTTAGGCCCCGGGACCCAAGAGACCCAGTACTTC.

The V and J genes are TRBV18 and TRBJ1-1, with a tentative D call TRBD1 (5 bases). Trimming stripped 0 bases from V and 0 bases from J, with 14 bases between. The CDR3 length is 17 residues. The germline gives CDR1 KGHSH, CDR2 LQKENI. CDR3 sequence (DNA): TGTGCCAGCTCACCACCTCTGGGGGGGAATATGAACACTGAAGCTTTCTTT. This translates into CASSPPLGGNMNTEAFF.

J is TRBJ2-5 and V is TRBV9; D possibly corresponds to TRBD1 (5 bases). This CDR3 comprises 16 residues. With 0 bases removed from V and 2 bases from J, the gap between germline ends came to 14 bases. The germline gives CDR1 SGDLS, CDR2 YYNGEE. The DNA of the CDR3 is TGTGCCAGCAGCGTAGTACCCGCCTCAGGGCAAGAGACCCAGTACTTC. Amino acid sequence: CASSVVPASGQETQYF.

This clonotype occurred many times. The gene calls are TRBV12-3 or TRBV12-4 and TRBJ1-2, with a possible D match to TRBD1 (6 bases). The CDR3 contains 14 residues. Trimming shortened V by 2 bases and J by 4 bases, and 11 bases separated the two germline ends. The CDR3 sequence is CASSLNQGGYGYTF. In DNA, the CDR3 is TGTGCCAGCAGTTTAAATCAAGGGGGCTATGGCTACACCTTC.

This clonotype was counted at least ten times. CDR3 DNA: TGTGCCAGCAGGGTTTCTAACTATGGCTACACCTTC. Its translation: CASRVSNYGYTF. J is TRBJ1-2 and V is TRBV3-1; D call uncertain. Germline-derived CDR1 and CDR2 are LGHDT and YNNKEL (reference sequence). Trimming removed 6 bases from V and 0 bases from J, with 5 bases in between. The CDR3 covers 12 residues.

This clonotype was recorded many times. The CDR3 region has the DNA TGTGCCAGCAGCTTAGACCTGGCCGGACCCGAGCAGTACTTC. The encoded protein is CASSLDLAGPEQYF. The rearrangement links TRBV7-6 to TRBJ2-7; D is uncertain. The germline V and J ends were trimmed by 1 base and 6 bases, with 13 bases remaining between them. This CDR3 contains 14 residues. Germline V gene data show CDR1 as SGHVS and CDR2 as FNYEAQ.

This clonotype was seen at least ten times. The chain carries TRBV7-9 and TRBJ1-1; no clear D. Germline CDR1 SEHNR, CDR2 FQNEAQ (reference sequence). This CDR3 is built from 15 residues. The germline V and J ends were trimmed by 7 bases and 1 base, with 16 bases remaining between them. The CDR3, as DNA: TGTGCCAGCATCCGCTTCGAGGTCTGGAACACTGAAGCTTTCTTT. As protein: CASIRFEVWNTEAFF.

The chain uses TRBV20-1 and TRBJ2-5, with 7 nucleotides matching TRBD1. Germline V gives CDR1 DFQATT, CDR2 SNEGSKA (reference sequence). The CDR3 is 15 amino acids. J gave up 0 bases and V 0 bases, and 4 bases lay outside the gene matches. CDR3 loop: CSARDYDRDQETQYF. In DNA, the CDR3 is TGCAGTGCTAGAGATTACGACAGGGACCAAGAGACCCAGTACTTC.

This clonotype has ten or more counts. V and J are TRBV30 and TRBJ2-7; D might be TRBD2 (6 bases). Germline V gene data show CDR1 as GTSNPN and CDR2 as SVGIG (reference sequence). V was shortened by 0 bases and J by 1 base, with 10 bases between the two germline ends. This CDR3 contains 14 residues. The CDR3 DNA reads TGTGCCTGGAGTGTACCGGGACTTTCCTACGAGCAGTACTTC. Residues: CAWSVPGLSYEQYF.

This clonotype was seen a few times. The gene calls are TRBV5-6 and TRBJ1-4; D gene uncertain. Germline CDR1 reads SGHDT; CDR2 reads YYEEEE. The CDR3 spans 15 residues. V was shortened by 5 bases and J by 8 bases, with 19 bases between the two germline ends. CDR3 residues: CASRAGRLGSEKLFF. DNA of the CDR3: TGTGCCAGCAGAGCCGGACGGCTAGGCTCGGAAAAACTGTTTTTT.

This clonotype showed up just once. This chain connects TRBV10-3 to TRBJ2-3, with 7 positions matching TRBD1. CDR1 and CDR2 (germline): ENHRY, SYGVKD. V was pared by 9 bases and J by 7 bases, with 13 bases of the junction left unmatched. This CDR3 region has 14 residues. CDR3 sequence reads: CAIRSGGIINTQYF. The CDR3 nucleotides are TGTGCCATTCGGTCAGGGGGAATCATAAATACGCAGTATTTT.

This clonotype was counted a few times. In DNA form, the CDR3 reads TGTGCCAGCAGTTACGGGCGGCCGATAAGCAATCAGCCCCAGCATTTT. It encodes CASSYGRPISNQPQHF. The chain joins TRBV6-6 to TRBJ1-5; D is ambiguous. The CDR3 loop spans 16 amino acids. Germline CDR1 and CDR2: MNHNY and SVGAGI (reference sequence). The ends were cut back, 2 bases at V and 1 base at J, with 12 bases in the middle.

In its sample, this clonotype was seen many times. This chain links TRBV12-3 or TRBV12-4 with TRBJ1-4, with 9 bases lining up with TRBD1. This CDR3 is built from 14 residues. V dropped 7 bases and J dropped 6; count of bases not matched to a gene: 6. The CDR3 protein is CASILTGGDEKLFF. The CDR3 nucleotides are TGTGCCAGCATCCTGACAGGGGGGGATGAAAAACTGTTTTTT.

In this sample, this clonotype turned up a few times. The chain carries TRBV28 and TRBJ1-2, with D maybe TRBD1 (5 bases). CDR1 and CDR2 (germline): MDHEN, SYDVKM. This CDR3 comprises 14 residues. V was clipped by 6 bases and J by 3 bases, with 14 bases between them. The CDR3 loop is CASSPGVSDYGYTF. The CDR3 bases are TGTGCCAGCAGCCCGGGGGTTTCAGACTATGGCTACACCTTC.

J is TRBJ2-3 and V is TRBV5-1, with 12 positions matching TRBD2. This CDR3 region has 16 residues. V gave up 4 bases and J gave up 7 bases; unmatched junction bases: 10. Per the germline V gene, CDR1 is SGHRS and CDR2 is YFSETQ. The CDR3 sequence: CASSDSSGGAGNTQYF. The CDR3 nucleotides are TGCGCCAGCAGCGACTCTAGCGGGGGGGCCGGGAATACGCAGTATTTT.